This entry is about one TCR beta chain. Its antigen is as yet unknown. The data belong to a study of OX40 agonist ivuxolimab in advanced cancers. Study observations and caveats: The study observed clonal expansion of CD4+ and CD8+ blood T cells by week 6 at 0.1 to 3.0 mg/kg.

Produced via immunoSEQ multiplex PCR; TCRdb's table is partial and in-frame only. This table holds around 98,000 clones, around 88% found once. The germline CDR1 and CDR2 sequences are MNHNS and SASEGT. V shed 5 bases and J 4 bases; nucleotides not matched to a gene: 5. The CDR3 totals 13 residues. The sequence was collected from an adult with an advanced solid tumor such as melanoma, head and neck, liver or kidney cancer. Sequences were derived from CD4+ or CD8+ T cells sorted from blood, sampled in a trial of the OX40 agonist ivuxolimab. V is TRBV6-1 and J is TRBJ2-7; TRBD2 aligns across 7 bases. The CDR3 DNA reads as TGTGCCAGCAGTCCGACGCGGGAGTACGAGCAGTACTTC. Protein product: CASSPTREYEQYF.